A single sample gave rise to the 10 T cell receptor beta chains below, sequenced in a study of cytomegalovirus exposure and HLA in healthy donors. Primers included in the PCR were 60 Vbeta and 13 Jbeta primers. Repertoires were generated with immunoSEQ multiplex PCR, while TCRdb's copy carries only in-frame clones and drops some. The sample consists of 100,000 to 150,000 clones, around 80% of them appearing once. Sample: PBMCs. The source of these receptors is a woman between 45 and 60 years old in good health and CMV-seropositive.

This clone has a handful of counts. The chain links TRBV4-1 to TRBJ1-1; a possible D gene is TRBD1 (5 bases). Trimming stripped 3 bases from V and 1 base from J, with 12 bases between. The germline CDR1 and CDR2 sequences are MGHRA and YSYEKL. This CDR3 is built from 15 residues. The CDR3 bases are TGCGCCAGCAGCCACACCCCGGGGGGGAACACTGAAGCTTTCTTT. Its protein product is CASSHTPGGNTEAFF.

This clone is a singleton in its sample. V and J are TRBV5-1 and TRBJ2-7; tentatively, D is TRBD1 (6 bases). CDR3 length: 14 residues. Germline V CDR1 and CDR2: SGHRS, YFSETQ. Trimming cost V 4 bases and J 2 bases, with 13 bases left between them. The CDR3 DNA reads TGCGCCAGCAGCGAACAGGGAACCACCTACGAGCAGTACTTC. Protein: CASSEQGTTYEQYF.

The CDR3 sequence is CASSRDSTGQPQHF. In DNA form, the CDR3 reads TGTGCCAGCAGTCGGGACAGCACAGGTCAGCCCCAGCATTTT. The rearrangement uses TRBV27 and TRBJ1-5, with TRBD1 identical over 7 bases. The V gene end was trimmed by 5 bases and the J gene end by 6 bases; junction bases not matched to a gene: 7. Germline loops: CDR1 MNHEY, CDR2 SMNVEV (reference sequence). The CDR3 runs 14 residues.

The chain links TRBV5-1 to TRBJ2-4, with 11 bases lining up with TRBD1. CDR3 length: 15 residues. J gave up 5 bases and V 5 bases, and 6 bases lay outside the gene matches. Germline-derived CDR1 and CDR2 are SGHRS and YFSETQ. CDR3 DNA sequence: TGCGCCAGCAGGAAGGGGACAGGGGGAGAAAACATTCAGTACTTC. Protein product: CASRKGTGGENIQYF.

The chain combines TRBV5-1 with TRBJ2-1, with 9 nucleotides matching TRBD2. Germline V CDR1 and CDR2: SGHRS, YFSETQ. The CDR3 is made up of 15 amino acids. The ends lost 0 bases at V and 8 bases at J; junction bases unmatched: 6. The CDR3 DNA reads TGCGCCAGCAGCTTGGGGCGGGGGGGCGTCGATGAGCAGTTCTTC. It is translated as CASSLGRGGVDEQFF.

This chain connects TRBV30 to TRBJ1-2; D gene ambiguous. Germline lookup yields CDR1 GTSNPN and CDR2 SVGIG (reference sequence). Deletions cut 3 bases from V and 2 bases from J, with 10 bases between. This CDR3 is 13 amino acids long. CDR3 bases: TGTGCCTGGAGGGACCGAGGGAACTATGGCTACACCTTC. This encodes CAWRDRGNYGYTF.

CDR3 in DNA: TGTGCCAGCGCTTGGGGGCGGAACACTGAAGCTTTCTTT. This gives the protein CASAWGRNTEAFF. This chain links TRBV2 with TRBJ1-1, with TRBD1 as a possible D gene (6 bases). Trimming cost V 8 bases and J 1 base, with 11 bases left between them. CDR1 is SNHLY and CDR2 is FYNNEI in the germline V gene. CDR3 length: 13 amino acids.

Points on this clone: Without the conserved terminal phenylalanine or tryptophan, this CDR3 likely stems from a read error. The rearrangement links TRBV5-4 to TRBJ1-1; tentative D call: TRBD1 (6 bases). Germline V CDR1 and CDR2: SGHNT, YYREEE (reference sequence). Trimming took 4 bases from V and 8 from J, leaving 21 bases between them. This CDR3 has 15 amino acids. The CDR3 DNA reads as TGTGCCAGCAGCCGTAAACCGGACAGATCTGACGAAGCTTTCCTT. It specifies CASSRKPDRSDEAFL.

This chain joins TRBV14 and TRBJ2-6; 11 bases line up with TRBD1. From germline, CDR1 is SGHDN and CDR2 FVKESK. This CDR3 region has 22 residues. Trimming took 2 bases from V and 0 from J; bases not matched to a gene: 15. CDR3 sequence reads: CASSQIPSTGTGGTSGANVLTF. Here the CDR3 DNA reads TGTGCCAGCAGCCAAATCCCTTCTACCGGGACAGGGGGGACCTCTGGGGCCAACGTCCTGACTTTC.

The genes are TRBV12-5 and TRBJ1-6, with 9 bases lining up with TRBD1. The CDR3 contains 13 residues. The V segment lost 6 bases and the J segment 9 bases; nucleotides outside the gene matches: 3. Per germline, CDR1 LGHNT and CDR2 FRNRAP. The CDR3 DNA reads TGTGCTAGTGGCGGACAGGGGTTTTCACCCCTCCACTTT. Encoded protein: CASGGQGFSPLHF.